This T cell receptor beta chain was obtained from a study of T cells expressing NK-cell markers. Whole-study context: The authors derived TCR beta repertoires from sorted CD3+CD56+NKG2C+, CD3+CD56+NKG2C- and CD3+CD56-NKG2C+ T cells. Regarding the study as a whole: Clarity on HCMV specificity was lacking for the expanded NKG2C+ T cell clones. Dominant NKG2C+ clonotypes in a handful of donors made up roughly 1.0-7.0% of CD8+ T cells. The CD3+CD56-NKG2C+ fraction of a few donors was also led by these clonotypes.

In the case of this clonotype: The antigen is not known.

TCRdb reprocessed the 5' RACE reads and stores each CDR3 protein as one record, lacking DNA. The sample table includes 200,000 to 300,000 distinct CDR3 sequences. This TCR was sampled from a woman between 18 and 70 years old in good health. Material: blood T cells: a sorted CD56 or NKG2C T cell subset, CD4+ or CD8+ T cells, or bulk PBMC T cells (not recorded which).

Here the CDR3 reads CASSLGSRNEETQYF. The chain employs TRBV5-1 and TRBJ2-5; TCRdb's D gene call, TRBD1, goes unchecked for lack of DNA. Germline V gene data show CDR1 as SGHRS and CDR2 as YFSETQ. This CDR3 spans 15 amino acids.